These 30 T cell receptor beta chains were sequenced from one sample in a study of beta chain features in type 1 diabetes. Reverse transcription of all isolated RNA meant that expressed TCRB transcripts were sequenced. Data came from immunoSEQ multiplex PCR; TCRdb stores just in-frame clones and leaves some out. The sample shows hundreds of thousands of clones, 25% to 35% of them seen only once. Sequencing input: naive CD4+ T cells from blood. Receptor source: a man aged 18 to 35 in good health.

In this sample, this clone turned up once. This chain connects TRBV6-5 to TRBJ2-3; no definite D call. V lost 0 bases to trimming and J lost 6 bases, with 10 bases between them. This CDR3 spans 14 amino acids. The germline V gene encodes CDR1 MNHEY and CDR2 SVGAGI. This CDR3 is CASSYSPQSDTQYF. The DNA for the CDR3 is TGTGCCAGCAGTTACTCGCCCCAGTCTGATACGCAGTATTTT.

J is TRBJ2-4 and V is TRBV6-5, with 7 bases matching TRBD1. Per the germline V gene, CDR1 is MNHEY and CDR2 is SVGAGI. The CDR3 length is 13 residues. Trimming cost V 2 bases and J 9 bases; bases outside gene matches: 4. CDR3 coding DNA: TGTGCCAGCAGTTACGACAGGGAATCCATTCAGTACTTC. Amino acid sequence: CASSYDRESIQYF.

This clone was recorded a few times. The chain employs TRBV2 and TRBJ2-7; D is unclear. The CDR3 covers 15 residues. Germline values: CDR1 SNHLY, CDR2 FYNNEI. V shed 7 bases and J shed 0 bases, with 16 bases lying between them. In DNA form, the CDR3 reads TGTGCCAGCACCCAGATCCCCTCAAGCTCCTACGAGCAGTACTTC. Translation gives CASTQIPSSSYEQYF.

This chain joins TRBV5-1 and TRBJ2-3; the match to TRBD2 covers 8 bases. Germline V gene data show CDR1 as SGHRS and CDR2 as YFSETQ. The CDR3 is 16 amino acids. Unmatched junction bases numbered 7, after V lost 4 bases and J lost 0 bases. In DNA form, the CDR3 reads TGCGCCAGCAGCAAGCCTTCTAGCGGGAGCACAGATACGCAGTATTTT. Translating gives CASSKPSSGSTDTQYF.

This clone turned up a few times. This sequence joins TRBV18 and TRBJ2-5, with D perhaps TRBD1 or TRBD2 (5 bases each). V lost 2 bases to trimming and J lost 5 bases, with 12 bases between them. Germline V gene data show CDR1 as KGHSH and CDR2 as LQKENI. The CDR3 is 14 residues long. The CDR3 bases are TGTGCCAGCTCACCAACCGGGGCTGGTGAGACCCAGTACTTC. Protein product: CASSPTGAGETQYF.

This chain links TRBV15 with TRBJ2-5; possibly TRBD2 for D (6 bases). The CDR3 length is 17 residues. Trimming cost V 0 bases and J 1 base, with 15 bases left between them. Germline CDR1 is LNHNV and CDR2 is YYDKDF (reference sequence). The CDR3 protein is CATSRDSGPSFQETQYF. The CDR3 bases are TGTGCCACCAGCAGAGATAGCGGACCTTCTTTCCAAGAGACCCAGTACTTC.

The V gene is TRBV4-1, the J gene TRBJ2-4, with D tentatively TRBD2 (5 bases). The CDR3 contains 15 residues. With 5 bases removed from V and 0 bases from J, the gap between germline ends came to 11 bases. Germline CDR1 reads MGHRA; CDR2 reads YSYEKL. CDR3 DNA: TGCGCCAGCAGCATGCACGGACTAGCCAAAAACATTCAGTACTTC. Amino acids: CASSMHGLAKNIQYF.

This clone was seen only a few times. This rearrangement joins TRBV19 to TRBJ2-6, with 7 bases lining up with TRBD1. V shed 4 bases and J 1 base; nucleotides not matched to a gene: 4. The V gene's germline CDR1 is LNHDA and CDR2 SQIVND (reference sequence). This CDR3 comprises 16 residues. CDR3 in amino acids: CASSKTGESGANVLTF. CDR3 in DNA: TGTGCCAGTAGTAAAACAGGGGAATCTGGGGCCAACGTCCTGACTTTC.

This clone has just a few counts. The chain combines TRBV25-1 with TRBJ2-1, with 9 bases lining up with TRBD1. This CDR3 spans 15 amino acids. Germline CDR1 is MGHDK and CDR2 is SYGVNS. V lost 8 bases to trimming and J lost 0 bases; unmatched junction nucleotides: 5. The chain's CDR3 is CASYGDRVSYNEQFF. The DNA of the CDR3 is TGTGCCAGCTATGGGGACAGGGTCTCCTACAATGAGCAGTTCTTC.

V is TRBV7-8 and J is TRBJ2-1; D is undetermined. Germline values: CDR1 SGHVS, CDR2 FQNEAQ. The V end lost 3 bases, the J end lost 8 bases, and 17 bases lay between the germline ends. This CDR3 region has 15 residues. CDR3 loop: CASSFPSRRFDEQFF. The CDR3 DNA reads TGTGCCAGCAGCTTCCCCTCCCGGCGGTTCGATGAGCAGTTCTTC.

This clone was detected a few times. The chain couples TRBV29-1 to TRBJ1-1, with D possibly TRBD1 on 6 matching bases. Trimming removed 6 bases at V and 0 bases at J, with 11 bases between. The CDR3 length is 13 residues. Germline V gene data show CDR1 as SQVTM and CDR2 as ANQGSEA. The DNA of the CDR3 is TGCAGCGTCCGGGACATCATGAACACTGAAGCTTTCTTT. Translating gives CSVRDIMNTEAFF.

This clone was observed a handful of times. The chain combines TRBV18 with TRBJ2-1, with D unresolved. V lost 6 bases, J lost 0 bases, and 12 bases lay in between. This CDR3 spans 15 amino acids. CDR1 is KGHSH, CDR2 LQKENI, per germline. The CDR3 DNA follows: TGTGCCAGCTCCACTGGGATTAGCTCCTACAATGAGCAGTTCTTC. This translates into CASSTGISSYNEQFF.

This chain uses TRBV5-1 with TRBJ2-2; the D gene is possibly TRBD1 (6 bases). The germline gives CDR1 SGHRS, CDR2 YFSETQ. V lost 4 bases and J lost 3, with 13 bases in between. This CDR3 contains 15 residues. The CDR3 protein is CASSRLGQYTGELFF. CDR3 DNA: TGCGCCAGCAGCAGATTAGGACAGTACACCGGGGAGCTGTTTTTT.

This clone was seen a few times. The gene calls are TRBV30 and TRBJ1-2, with 8 nucleotides matching TRBD1. The germline gives CDR1 GTSNPN, CDR2 SVGIG (reference sequence). The CDR3 is 11 amino acids. The V and J ends lost 5 bases and 4 bases, in that order; junction bases with no gene match: 0. CDR3 sequence (DNA): TGTGCCTGGGACAGGGGCTATGGCTACACCTTC. Residues: CAWDRGYGYTF.

This clone was observed a handful of times. The chain carries TRBV6-1 and TRBJ2-7; 7 nucleotides agree with TRBD1. The trim removed 8 bases at V and 2 bases at J, leaving 12 bases unmatched. CDR1 and CDR2 from the germline V gene are MNHNS and SASEGT. The CDR3 is 15 residues long. As DNA, the CDR3 is TGTGCCAGCTCAGCCCGACAGGGCGTAACCTACGAGCAGTACTTC. Residues: CASSARQGVTYEQYF.

This sequence joins TRBV29-1 and TRBJ2-7; TRBD1 aligns across 8 bases. Per germline, CDR1 SQVTM and CDR2 ANQGSEA. The ends lost 6 bases at V and 5 bases at J; junction bases unmatched: 6. This CDR3 is built from 12 residues. The CDR3 region has the DNA TGCAGCGTCGTTAAGGACAGGGACGAGCAGTACTTC. It encodes CSVVKDRDEQYF.

This chain links TRBV6-5 with TRBJ2-4, with 10 nucleotides matching TRBD1. This CDR3 comprises 15 residues. V lost 6 bases, J lost 6 bases, and 8 bases stayed unmatched. Germline-derived CDR1 and CDR2 are MNHEY and SVGAGI. The CDR3 sequence is CASSLKTGGLNIQYF. CDR3 nucleotides: TGTGCCAGCAGCCTCAAGACAGGGGGCTTAAACATTCAGTACTTC.

This clone was detected only a few times. This chain connects TRBV7-2 to TRBJ2-6, with no clear D. The CDR3 runs to 14 residues. Germline CDR1 SGHTA, CDR2 FQGNSA. Trimming stripped 6 bases from V and 0 bases from J, with 6 bases between. The CDR3 loop is CASSRHSGANVLTF. DNA of the CDR3: TGTGCCAGCAGTCGGCACTCTGGGGCCAACGTCCTGACTTTC.

The table lists this clone with a few counts. The chain is built from TRBV25-1 and TRBJ1-3; no firm D call. This CDR3 region has 14 residues. V lost 2 bases, J lost 0 bases, and 5 bases lay in between. In germline, CDR1 is MGHDK, CDR2 SYGVNS. Here the CDR3 reads CASSERHSGNTIYF. The CDR3 DNA follows: TGTGCCAGCAGTGAACGTCACTCTGGAAACACCATATATTTT.

The V gene is TRBV5-1, the J gene TRBJ2-7, with D perhaps given as TRBD1 or TRBD2 (5 bases each). This CDR3 comprises 16 residues. Germline-derived CDR1 and CDR2 are SGHRS and YFSETQ. Trimming removed 4 bases at V and 2 bases at J, with 19 bases between. CDR3 protein: CASSEAPGPTAYEQYF. CDR3 sequence (DNA): TGCGCCAGCAGCGAAGCACCGGGACCGACGGCCTACGAGCAGTACTTC.

A few counts support this clone. J is TRBJ2-1 and V is TRBV29-1; D might be TRBD1 (5 bases). This CDR3 is 15 amino acids long. The germline V and J ends were trimmed by 1 base and 3 bases, with 13 bases remaining between them. Germline V gives CDR1 SQVTM, CDR2 ANQGSEA. In DNA, the CDR3 is TGCAGCGTTGAAGGAGGCAGGGCCAACTACAATGAGCAGTTCTTC. This gives the protein CSVEGGRANYNEQFF.

This rearrangement joins TRBV18 to TRBJ2-3, with 7 nucleotides matching TRBD1. This CDR3 spans 18 amino acids. J was trimmed by 2 bases and V by 0 bases; bases with no gene match: 11. CDR1 and CDR2 from the germline V gene are KGHSH and LQKENI. CDR3 in amino acids: CASSPPWTEQGNTDTQYF. The CDR3 nucleotides are TGTGCCAGCTCACCACCTTGGACCGAACAGGGGAACACAGATACGCAGTATTTT.

This clone came up a few times. The chain employs TRBV5-1 and TRBJ2-1, with 8 bases that match TRBD2. Germline CDR1 is SGHRS and CDR2 is YFSETQ. This CDR3 comprises 16 residues. With V trimmed by 2 bases and J by 4 bases, 8 bases remained unmatched. The CDR3 region has the DNA TGCGCCAGCAGCTTATCGGCGGGGGGCCTTTACAATGAGCAGTTCTTC. Translation: CASSLSAGGLYNEQFF.

This clone was picked up a small number of times. The rearrangement uses TRBV7-9 and TRBJ2-7; 7 nucleotides align to TRBD2. CDR3 length equals 14 residues. Germline trimming cut 6 bases from V and 3 bases from J; bases unmatched to any gene: 8. Germline-derived CDR1 and CDR2 are SEHNR and FQNEAQ (reference sequence). CDR3 region: CASSPGGSLYEQYF. The CDR3 DNA follows: TGTGCCAGCAGTCCGGGGGGATCTCTCTACGAGCAGTACTTC.

Regarding this clone: Other DNA sequences in the same sample also yield this CDR3. This chain uses TRBV7-2 with TRBJ2-1; D is unclear. The CDR3 spans 13 residues. Germline CDR1 is SGHTA and CDR2 is FQGNSA. Trimming removed 4 bases at V and 3 bases at J, with 7 bases between. In DNA form, the CDR3 reads TGTGCCAGCAGCTCAGGTCTCTACAATGAGCAGTTCTTC. Translated: CASSSGLYNEQFF.

The CDR3 spells CASSFLGGATLFF. The CDR3 DNA sequence: TGTGCCAGCAGTTTCCTCGGCGGGGCGACTCTGTTCTTC. The chain employs TRBV27 and TRBJ2-1; a weak D match, TRBD2 (6 bases). The CDR3 covers 13 residues. CDR1 and CDR2 (germline): MNHEY, SMNVEV (reference sequence). Trimming cost V 3 bases and J 15 bases, with 18 bases left between them.

The rearrangement uses TRBV13 and TRBJ2-2, with D uncertain. CDR3 length: 15 amino acids. The ends were cut back, 5 bases at V and 3 bases at J, with 13 bases in the middle. Germline CDR1 and CDR2: PRHDT and FYEKMQ (reference sequence). Written as DNA, the CDR3 is TGTGCCAGCAGCACCCCCGGGTCCCACACCGGGGAGCTGTTTTTT. As protein: CASSTPGSHTGELFF.

The CDR3 region has the DNA TGTGCCAGCAGTTACCGGCGGGGCCCTAGCACAGATACGCAGTATTTT. It yields the protein CASSYRRGPSTDTQYF. This sequence joins TRBV6-5 and TRBJ2-3; tentative D call: TRBD2 (6 bases). Germline-derived CDR1 and CDR2 are MNHEY and SVGAGI. CDR3 length: 16 residues. With 2 bases removed from V and 0 bases from J, the gap between germline ends came to 12 bases.

This chain joins TRBV7-6 and TRBJ2-3; D remains ambiguous. Looked up from germline, CDR1 is SGHVS and CDR2 is FNYEAQ. The CDR3 sequence is 14 residues long. The V gene lost 5 bases and the J gene lost 4 bases, with 13 bases spanning the gap. The CDR3 reads CASSPQASADTQYF. The CDR3, as DNA: TGTGCCAGCAGCCCCCAGGCTAGTGCAGATACGCAGTATTTT.

The gene calls are TRBV30 and TRBJ1-3, with D perhaps TRBD1 (5 bases). The ends were cut back, 4 bases at V and 0 bases at J, with 16 bases in the middle. Per germline, CDR1 GTSNPN and CDR2 SVGIG (reference sequence). The CDR3 sequence is 16 residues long. CDR3 coding DNA: TGTGCCTGGACGGACCGGCAGGGACTCTCTGGAAACACCATATATTTT. Protein: CAWTDRQGLSGNTIYF.